This is a list of T cell receptor beta chains from one sample in a study of T cell changes during pregnancy in multiple sclerosis. Measured with immunoSEQ multiplex PCR; TCRdb has only the in-frame clones, and not every one. Of more than 55,000 clones in the sample, 80% to 95% are singletons; the top ten hold 1.6%. This specimen consisted of peripheral blood, obtained in the first trimester of pregnancy. Receptors were obtained from a female donor in good health, enrolled as a control in a pregnancy study. Both conserved end residues are part of each CDR3. Each record gives: D gene, clone size, J gene, V gene, CDR3 protein, CDR3 DNA. A D gene is named only where the DNA matches it firmly. Size tells how often a clone was seen (once, few, many) or the class of an expanded clone, and some rows leave it out.

TRBD2,.,TRBJ2-1,TRBV7-2,CASSSSLAGGRNEQFF,TGTGCCAGCAGCTCCTCCCTAGCGGGAGGGAGGAATGAGCAGTTCTTC
.,.,TRBJ1-1,TRBV19,CASSISSGPNTEAFF,TGTGCCAGTAGTATCTCGTCAGGGCCGAACACTGAAGCTTTCTTT
.,.,TRBJ2-7,TRBV27,CASSFQGSHEQYF,TGTGCCAGCAGTTTCCAGGGGTCCCACGAGCAGTACTTC
TRBD1,.,TRBJ1-2,TRBV28,CASSLPRQGAMRYGYTF,TGTGCCAGCAGTTTACCCCGACAGGGGGCGATGAGGTATGGCTACACCTTC
.,.,TRBJ2-7,TRBV28,CASVGGRNIDEQYF,TGTGCCAGTGTGGGGGGGCGGAATATTGACGAGCAGTACTTC
TRBD2,.,TRBJ2-2,TRBV27,CASSPGTSGTGELFF,TGTGCCAGCAGTCCCGGGACTAGCGGCACCGGGGAGCTGTTTTTT
TRBD2,.,TRBJ2-1,TRBV11-2,CASSLVAASGSSYNEQFF,TGTGCCAGCAGCTTAGTTGCGGCTAGCGGGAGCTCCTACAATGAGCAGTTCTTC
.,.,TRBJ2-7,TRBV6-5,CASKSRQDSYEQYF,TGTGCCAGCAAGTCCCGACAGGACTCCTACGAGCAGTACTTC
.,.,TRBJ2-2,TRBV5-6,CASTSLSGELFF,TGTGCCAGCACCTCTCTTTCCGGGGAGCTGTTTTTT
.,.,TRBJ2-3,TRBV6-1,CASIQNDGHTDTQYF,TGTGCCAGCATCCAAAACGACGGACACACAGATACGCAGTATTTT
TRBD2,.,TRBJ2-2,TRBV5-4,CASSPGTSVITGELFF,TGTGCCAGCAGCCCCGGGACTAGCGTCATCACCGGGGAGCTGTTTTTT
.,.,TRBJ2-7,TRBV28,CATYGGQRQFYEQYF,TGTGCCACCTACGGCGGACAGAGACAATTCTACGAGCAGTACTTC
TRBD1,.,TRBJ1-3,TRBV27,CASSPTTGAGNTIYF,TGTGCCAGCAGTCCAACGACAGGGGCTGGAAACACCATATATTTT
TRBD2,.,TRBJ2-7,TRBV4-1,CASSQGSPLDLAGAPYEQYF,TGCGCCAGCAGCCAGGGGTCCCCCTTGGATCTAGCGGGGGCCCCGTACGAGCAGTACTTC
TRBD2,.,TRBJ2-7,TRBV5-4,CASSFLSGSSYEQYF,TGTGCCAGCAGCTTCCTTAGCGGGAGTTCCTACGAGCAGTACTTC
.,.,TRBJ2-5,TRBV11-2,CASSLTGIQETQYF,TGTGCCAGCAGCCTTACAGGAATACAAGAGACCCAGTACTTC
.,.,TRBJ1-4,TRBV2,CASSRGGVGGANEKLFF,TGTGCCAGCAGCCGCGGGGGGGTTGGTGGAGCTAATGAAAAACTGTTTTTT
.,.,TRBJ2-2,TRBV18,CASSPPVGDWVRGELFF,TGTGCCAGCTCACCACCGGTCGGAGACTGGGTTCGCGGGGAGCTGTTTTTT
TRBD1,.,TRBJ2-2,TRBV28,CASSSDRDTGELFF,TGTGCCAGCAGTTCTGACAGGGACACCGGGGAGCTGTTTTTT
.,.,TRBJ1-1,TRBV28,CASRHIGRGNTEAFF,TGTGCCAGCAGGCACATAGGGAGGGGTAACACTGAAGCTTTCTTT
.,.,TRBJ2-3,TRBV6-5,CASSYEGGSGDTQYF,TGTGCCAGCAGTTACGAAGGGGGTTCAGGAGATACGCAGTATTTT
.,few,TRBJ1-1,TRBV14,CASSQGQVAFF,TGTGCCAGCAGCCAAGGACAGGTGGCTTTCTTT
.,.,TRBJ2-7,TRBV7-8,CASSLGVSAGARYEQYF,TGTGCCAGCAGCTTAGGGGTTTCTGCGGGCGCGCGATACGAGCAGTACTTC
.,.,TRBJ2-1,TRBV11-2,CASSLDIVRGEQFF,TGTGCCAGCAGCTTAGATATTGTCCGGGGTGAGCAGTTCTTC
TRBD1,.,TRBJ2-3,TRBV29-1,CSVMTGGTDTQYF,TGCAGCGTTATGACAGGGGGCACAGATACGCAGTATTTT
.,.,TRBJ1-5,TRBV27,CASSNRGNQPQHF,TGTGCCAGTTCAAACAGGGGCAATCAGCCCCAGCATTTT
.,.,TRBJ2-7,TRBV5-1,CASSLDSLSYEQYF,TGCGCCAGCAGCTTGGACTCTCTCTCCTACGAGCAGTACTTC
.,.,TRBJ2-7,TRBV27,CASSRRGTYF,TGTGCCAGCAGCCGTAGGGGGACCTACTTC
TRBD1,once,TRBJ2-7,TRBV6-6,CASNERTGGPLYEQYF,TGTGCCAGCAACGAACGGACAGGCGGGCCCCTCTACGAGCAGTACTTC
.,.,TRBJ2-7,TRBV2,CASSVGGAQEQYF,TGTGCCAGCAGTGTTGGGGGGGCGCAAGAGCAGTACTTC
.,.,TRBJ2-1,TRBV18,CASSPLLTSPFDEQFF,TGTGCCAGCTCACCACTCCTTACTAGCCCCTTTGATGAGCAGTTCTTC
.,.,TRBJ2-2,TRBV19,CASNPLATHGELFF,TGTGCCAGCAATCCTCTAGCGACCCACGGGGAGCTGTTTTTT
.,.,TRBJ2-2,TRBV5-4,CASSLLANTGELFF,TGTGCCAGCAGCTTACTAGCGAACACCGGGGAGCTGTTTTTT
TRBD1,.,TRBJ2-2,TRBV6-5,CASSWTGANTGELFF,TGTGCCAGCAGTTGGACAGGCGCGAACACCGGGGAGCTGTTTTTT
.,.,TRBJ1-3,TRBV28,CAGGGDTIYF,TGTGCCGGTGGAGGGGACACCATATATTTT
TRBD1,.,TRBJ2-5,TRBV29-1,CSVTPTGGETQYF,TGCAGCGTTACCCCGACAGGGGGTGAGACCCAGTACTTC
.,.,TRBJ2-7,TRBV18,CASSPTLTQGTYEQYF,TGTGCCAGCTCCCCTACACTGACCCAGGGGACCTACGAGCAGTACTTC
TRBD1,.,TRBJ1-5,TRBV19,CASMRGQGNQPQHF,TGTGCCAGTATGAGGGGGCAAGGCAATCAGCCCCAGCATTTT
TRBD2,.,TRBJ2-1,TRBV27,CASTPREANEQFF,TGTGCCAGCACCCCGCGGGAGGCCAATGAGCAGTTCTTC
.,.,TRBJ2-7,TRBV28,CASRGSRYEQYF,TGTGCCAGCCGGGGTTCCAGATACGAGCAGTACTTC
TRBD1,.,TRBJ2-1,TRBV2,CASRVDRGSYNEQFF,TGTGCCAGCAGGGTCGACAGGGGATCCTACAATGAGCAGTTCTTC
TRBD1,.,TRBJ2-3,TRBV25-1,CATNTRTGGTQYF,TGTGCCACCAATACCCGGACAGGCGGCACGCAGTATTTT
TRBD2,.,TRBJ2-7,TRBV5-6,CASSGWAGRAYEQYF,TGTGCCAGCAGCGGGTGGGCGGGGAGGGCCTACGAGCAGTACTTC
.,.,TRBJ2-7,TRBV5-5,CASSQDSASVYEQYF,TGTGCCAGCAGCCAAGACAGTGCTTCAGTCTACGAGCAGTACTTC
TRBD2,.,TRBJ2-2,TRBV2,CASRELAGETGELFF,TGTGCCAGCAGGGAATTAGCGGGGGAGACCGGGGAGCTGTTTTTT
.,.,TRBJ2-7,TRBV2,CASRGKRGGPLEQYF,TGTGCCAGCAGGGGAAAGAGGGGGGGACCACTCGAGCAGTACTTC
.,.,TRBJ2-1,TRBV6-1,CATGTPTYNEQFF,TGTGCCACCGGGACACCTACCTACAATGAGCAGTTCTTC
.,.,TRBJ1-2,TRBV29-1,CSVAQDYGYTF,TGCAGCGTTGCACAGGACTATGGCTACACCTTC
.,.,TRBJ2-3,TRBV19,CASSPRWGGRTDTQYF,TGTGCCAGTAGTCCGCGGTGGGGAGGCCGCACAGATACGCAGTATTTT
TRBD1,.,TRBJ1-5,TRBV19,CASSEATGVQPQHF,TGTGCCAGTAGTGAGGCAACAGGGGTTCAGCCCCAGCATTTT